Detailed here is one TCR beta chain. As handled by the study authors: Reference gene primer amplification yielded estimated nucleated cell counts. Assay: immunoSEQ multiplex PCR; the TCRdb copy retains only in-frame clones and omits some. V and J calls and clone size are copied from that table; D and trimming were computed from the DNA. Among roughly 260,000 clones listed, about nine tenths were seen once. During active infection, Seattle patients enrolled and were then monitored through disease. CDR3 length equals 15 residues. Trimming took off 9 bases at V and 0 bases at J, with 14 bases between the two ends. Germline lookup yields CDR1 MNHNY and CDR2 SVGAGI (reference sequence). The data were obtained in a study of blood T cell repertoires in COVID-19. Across the whole study: COVID-19 samples, acute and convalescent, were from the United States, Italy and Spain. Sample material is recorded as cDNA or gDNA derived from T cells, B-cell-depleted T cells, or PBMCs.

This clonotype originated in a person aged 18 to 29 with COVID-19, enrolled during active disease. This chain links TRBV6-6 with TRBJ2-2, with D tentatively TRBD2 (6 bases). The sample comprised peripheral blood. CDR3 protein: CASSGHAPNTGELFF. CDR3 nucleotide sequence: TGTGCCAGTAGCGGACATGCTCCGAACACCGGGGAGCTGTTTTTT.